This T cell receptor (beta chain) was sequenced for a study of Graves' ophthalmopathy and Graves' hyperthyroidism. Study conclusions and caveats: At less than 71% sensitivity and 72.22% specificity, the model predicted progression of the ophthalmopathy.

This clonotype was observed a handful of times. What it binds is unknown. The hyperthyroidism patients, aged 18 to 65, had been newly diagnosed, with under 2 months' duration. RNA transcripts were the template, and TCR beta CDR3 regions were amplified from them. The workflow started with a first-round RT-PCR run with HTBI primers and then moved on to a second-round multiplex PCR. MiXCR was run by TCRdb on the multiplex PCR reads, yielding one entry per CDR3 protein. The sample shows hundreds of thousands of distinct CDR3 sequences, around 20% of them seen only once. The germline CDR1 and CDR2 sequences are SNHLY and FYNNEI. V gave up 5 bases and J gave up 4 bases, with 11 bases separating them. The CDR3 extends over 13 amino acids.

The clonotype originates from a woman between 18 and 30 years old with stable Graves' hyperthyroidism. The chain is built from TRBV2 and TRBJ1-2; D gene ambiguous. The sequenced sample was peripheral blood. The CDR3 loop reads CASSSDGTYGYTF. The CDR3 DNA reads TGTGCCAGCAGTTCCGACGGAACCTATGGCTACACCTTC.